Listed below are T cell receptor beta chains from one sample, sequenced in a study of shared clonotypes between healthy human individuals. Assay: immunoSEQ multiplex PCR; the TCRdb copy retains only in-frame clones and omits some. The table includes some 630,000 clones, about two thirds detected once. Specimen: memory CD4+ T cells sorted from blood. These receptors all come from a woman aged 25 to 45 in good health. Each CDR3 is given with its conserved first and last residue. D genes are given only for firm matches. Clone size is given for some rows only: seen once, a few or many times, or a class if the clone is expanded.

v_call: TRBV19; clone_size: -; j_call: TRBJ2-2; d_call: -; cdr3_nt: TGTGCCAGTAGTCCGGGGGCGGCGACCGGGGAGCTGTTTTTT; cdr3_aa: CASSPGAATGELFF
v_call: TRBV10-3; clone_size: -; j_call: TRBJ1-2; d_call: -; cdr3_nt: TGTGCCATCAGTGACTCCGGGGGGGCCAAGTATGGCTACACCTTC; cdr3_aa: CAISDSGGAKYGYTF
v_call: TRBV28; clone_size: -; j_call: TRBJ1-1; d_call: -; cdr3_nt: TGTGCCAGCAAATCGGCCCCGGCGAACACTGAAGCTTTCTTT; cdr3_aa: CASKSAPANTEAFF
v_call: TRBV7-2; clone_size: once; j_call: TRBJ1-2; d_call: -; cdr3_nt: TGTGCCAGCAGCCCACAAAGGGACACCTACCAAGGCTACACCTTC; cdr3_aa: CASSPQRDTYQGYTF
v_call: TRBV11-2; clone_size: -; j_call: TRBJ2-2; d_call: TRBD2; cdr3_nt: TGTGCCAGCAGGGTTTCCGGGACTAGCGGCACCGGGGAGCTGTTTTTT; cdr3_aa: CASRVSGTSGTGELFF
v_call: TRBV7-9; clone_size: few; j_call: TRBJ2-1; d_call: TRBD1; cdr3_nt: TGTGCCAGCAGCTTAGAGGTGAGGACAGGGGGGTCCAGTGAGCAGTTCTTC; cdr3_aa: CASSLEVRTGGSSEQFF
v_call: TRBV7-8; clone_size: -; j_call: TRBJ1-1; d_call: -; cdr3_nt: TGTGCCAGCAGCTTAGCGGTAGGGCTGAACACTGAAGCTTTCTTT; cdr3_aa: CASSLAVGLNTEAFF
v_call: TRBV6-6; clone_size: -; j_call: TRBJ1-2; d_call: TRBD1; cdr3_nt: TGTGCCAGCTTCCCGGGACAGGGAACCTATGGCTACACCTTC; cdr3_aa: CASFPGQGTYGYTF
v_call: TRBV7-2; clone_size: -; j_call: TRBJ1-1; d_call: TRBD1; cdr3_nt: TGTGCCAGCAGCCTTGGGGGACAGCTTAACACTGAAGCTTTCTTT; cdr3_aa: CASSLGGQLNTEAFF
v_call: TRBV18; clone_size: -; j_call: TRBJ2-1; d_call: TRBD2; cdr3_nt: TGTGCCAGCTCACCTCCGGGACTAGACTACAATGAGCAGTTCTTC; cdr3_aa: CASSPPGLDYNEQFF
v_call: TRBV5-8; clone_size: -; j_call: TRBJ1-1; d_call: TRBD1; cdr3_nt: TGTGCCAGCAGCTTCGGACAGGGGCTGTGGAACACTGAAGCTTTCTTT; cdr3_aa: CASSFGQGLWNTEAFF
v_call: TRBV6-1; clone_size: few; j_call: TRBJ2-7; d_call: TRBD2; cdr3_nt: TGTGCCAGCAAGCGAGCGGGAGACGCCTACGAGCAGTACTTC; cdr3_aa: CASKRAGDAYEQYF
v_call: TRBV5-1; clone_size: -; j_call: TRBJ1-1; d_call: -; cdr3_nt: TGCGCCAGCGGAACGAACCTGAACACTGAAGCTTTCTTT; cdr3_aa: CASGTNLNTEAFF
v_call: TRBV5-6; clone_size: -; j_call: TRBJ2-2; d_call: -; cdr3_nt: TGTGCCAGCAGCTTTCAGGGCTGGAACACCGGGGAGCTGTTTTTT; cdr3_aa: CASSFQGWNTGELFF
v_call: TRBV28; clone_size: few; j_call: TRBJ1-2; d_call: -; cdr3_nt: TGTGCCAGCAGTTTAGGGGACTATGGCTACACCTTC; cdr3_aa: CASSLGDYGYTF
v_call: TRBV5-1; clone_size: once; j_call: TRBJ1-2; d_call: -; cdr3_nt: TGCGCCAGCAGCCTCTCGGCTGGCAACTATGGCTACACCTTC; cdr3_aa: CASSLSAGNYGYTF
v_call: TRBV27; clone_size: -; j_call: TRBJ2-2; d_call: TRBD1; cdr3_nt: TGTGCCAGCAATAACAGGGGTAACACCGGGGAGCTGTTTTTT; cdr3_aa: CASNNRGNTGELFF
v_call: TRBV2; clone_size: -; j_call: TRBJ2-7; d_call: -; cdr3_nt: TGTGCCAGCAGTGAAGCGTACGGGCTCGAGCAGTACTTC; cdr3_aa: CASSEAYGLEQYF
v_call: TRBV5-1; clone_size: -; j_call: TRBJ2-5; d_call: -; cdr3_nt: TGCGCCAGCAGCTTCCGACAGCCTCAAGAGACCCAGTACTTC; cdr3_aa: CASSFRQPQETQYF
v_call: TRBV10-3; clone_size: -; j_call: TRBJ2-3; d_call: TRBD1; cdr3_nt: TGTGCCATCAGTACAGGGGACAGGGGACGAGATACGCAGTATTTT; cdr3_aa: CAISTGDRGRDTQYF
v_call: TRBV7-2; clone_size: -; j_call: TRBJ2-2; d_call: -; cdr3_nt: TGTGCCAGCAGCTCCTACACGGGGGCGGACACCGGGGAGCTGTTTTTT; cdr3_aa: CASSSYTGADTGELFF
v_call: TRBV4-1; clone_size: -; j_call: TRBJ1-4; d_call: -; cdr3_nt: TGCGCCAGCAGCCAAGGAGGTGAAAAACTGTTTTTT; cdr3_aa: CASSQGGEKLFF
v_call: TRBV6-6; clone_size: once; j_call: TRBJ1-1; d_call: -; cdr3_nt: TGTGCCAGCAGTACCCGCAGAGGGAACACTGAAGCTTTCTTT; cdr3_aa: CASSTRRGNTEAFF
v_call: TRBV28; clone_size: -; j_call: TRBJ2-4; d_call: TRBD2; cdr3_nt: TGTGCCAGCAGCCCCGGGACTAGCGGGTTAGCCAAAAACATTCAGTACTTC; cdr3_aa: CASSPGTSGLAKNIQYF
v_call: TRBV28; clone_size: -; j_call: TRBJ2-7; d_call: -; cdr3_nt: TGTGCCACCAGGGAATACGAGCAGTACTTC; cdr3_aa: CATREYEQYF
v_call: TRBV5-4; clone_size: few; j_call: TRBJ2-3; d_call: -; cdr3_nt: TGTGCCAGCAGCTTGAGGTTAGGGAATAGGGCTACGCAGTATTTT; cdr3_aa: CASSLRLGNRATQYF
v_call: TRBV28; clone_size: -; j_call: TRBJ2-7; d_call: TRBD1; cdr3_nt: TGTGCCAGCAGGGCTGGGTACTGGGACAGAAACGAGCAGTACTTC; cdr3_aa: CASRAGYWDRNEQYF
v_call: TRBV7-8; clone_size: -; j_call: TRBJ2-3; d_call: -; cdr3_nt: TGTGCCAGCAGCTCAGGACTCGAGGGGGCAGATACGCAGTATTTT; cdr3_aa: CASSSGLEGADTQYF
v_call: TRBV28; clone_size: -; j_call: TRBJ1-5; d_call: -; cdr3_nt: TGTGCCAGCAGGCGACTCGCGGAGCGAGTCAATCAGCCCCAGCATTTT; cdr3_aa: CASRRLAERVNQPQHF
v_call: TRBV7-3; clone_size: few; j_call: TRBJ2-5; d_call: -; cdr3_nt: TGTGCCAGCAGCGTCCTCGGTCGGGAGACCCAGTACTTC; cdr3_aa: CASSVLGRETQYF
v_call: TRBV7-9; clone_size: -; j_call: TRBJ2-3; d_call: -; cdr3_nt: TGTGCCAGCAGCCGGGACACCACCACAGATACGCAGTATTTT; cdr3_aa: CASSRDTTTDTQYF
v_call: TRBV5-1; clone_size: -; j_call: TRBJ1-1; d_call: TRBD1; cdr3_nt: TGCGCCAGCAGCAAAGGGACAGAGAACACTGAAGCTTTCTTT; cdr3_aa: CASSKGTENTEAFF
v_call: TRBV2; clone_size: -; j_call: TRBJ2-7; d_call: -; cdr3_nt: TGTGCCAGCAGATGGAGGGGGTGGATGGACGAGCAGTACTTC; cdr3_aa: CASRWRGWMDEQYF
v_call: TRBV5-5; clone_size: -; j_call: TRBJ2-7; d_call: -; cdr3_nt: TGTGCCAGCAGCTTGGCCTACGAGCAGTACTTC; cdr3_aa: CASSLAYEQYF
v_call: TRBV30; clone_size: -; j_call: TRBJ1-5; d_call: TRBD1; cdr3_nt: TGTGCCTGGAGTACGGGACAGGGAAATCAGCCCCAGCATTTT; cdr3_aa: CAWSTGQGNQPQHF